The clone carrying this T cell receptor beta chain was seen a single time. This sample is part of a study of blood T cell repertoires in COVID-19. Here immunoSEQ multiplex PCR was the method, and the copy in TCRdb shows in-frame clones only, minus some. In the table there are about 80,000 clones, approximately 80% of which are singletons. The germline gives CDR1 MNHEY, CDR2 SMNVEV (reference sequence). Trimming stripped 5 bases from V and 5 bases from J, with 21 bases between. The CDR3 covers 16 residues. The sequence derives from a human donor in a cohort sampled during active COVID-19. The genes are TRBV27 and TRBJ2-5; TRBD1 might be the D (6 bases). The sequenced sample was peripheral blood. The CDR3 bases are TGTGCCAGCAGTCCGACGGGTGGGGGCTGGTGGGAGACCCAGTACTTC. Translating gives CASSPTGGGWWETQYF.